Below are 2 T cell receptor beta chains sequenced from a single sample in a study of blood T cell repertoires in COVID-19. Method: immunoSEQ multiplex PCR; TCRdb's copy keeps in-frame clones and lacks some. This table has approximately 350,000 clones, about 89% appearing once. The sequencing input was peripheral blood. These receptors originate from a man aged 35 to 55 with acute or convalescent COVID-19.

The V gene is TRBV4-2, the J gene TRBJ2-1, with 8 bases aligning to TRBD2. In germline, CDR1 is LGHNA, CDR2 YNFKEQ. V shed 4 bases and J 0 bases; nucleotides not matched to a gene: 5. There are 16 residues in the CDR3. CDR3 sequence: CASSLTGTSSYNEQFF. The CDR3, as DNA: TGTGCCAGCAGCCTTACCGGGACTAGCTCCTACAATGAGCAGTTCTTC.

J is TRBJ2-2 and V is TRBV4-2; TRBD2 matches 8 bases. Trimming took 4 bases from V and 4 from J; bases not matched to a gene: 2. The germline gives CDR1 LGHNA, CDR2 YNFKEQ. This CDR3 is built from 14 residues. CDR3 region: CASSRTSSTGELFF. The CDR3 DNA is TGTGCCAGCAGCCGGACTAGCAGCACCGGGGAGCTGTTTTTT.